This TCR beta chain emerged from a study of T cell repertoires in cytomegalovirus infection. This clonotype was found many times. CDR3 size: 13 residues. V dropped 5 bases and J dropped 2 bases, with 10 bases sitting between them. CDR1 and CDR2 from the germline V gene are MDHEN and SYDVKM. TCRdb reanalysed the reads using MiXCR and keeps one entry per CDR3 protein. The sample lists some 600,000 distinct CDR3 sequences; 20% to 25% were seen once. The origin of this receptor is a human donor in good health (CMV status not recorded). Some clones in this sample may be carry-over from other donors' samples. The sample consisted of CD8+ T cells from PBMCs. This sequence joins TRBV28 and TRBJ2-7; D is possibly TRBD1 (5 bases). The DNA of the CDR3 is TGTGCCAGCAGTCTCCAGGGTGCCTACGAGCAGTACGTC. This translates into CASSLQGAYEQYV.